The present TCR beta chain was sequenced within a study of OX40 agonist ivuxolimab in advanced cancers. Some background on the complete study: Ivuxolimab was an agonistic, fully human IgG2 monoclonal antibody directed against OX40 (CD134), a costimulatory receptor. Intravenous ivuxolimab was administered to patients every 2 weeks at six dose levels: 0.01, 0.1, 0.3, 1.5, 3 and 10 mg/kg. Among the roughly 52 dose-escalation patients, around 19 had hepatocellular carcinoma, about 15 melanoma, 9 renal cell carcinoma and 9 head and neck cancer. The dose-escalation cohort was over 70% male with a mean age of around 62 years, ranging from roughly 23 to 80. Patients were allowed to have had prior anti-PD-1, anti-PD-L1 or anti-CTLA-4 therapy, and approximately 40% of the dose-escalation patients had previously received checkpoint inhibitors. Partial responses occurred in three dose-escalation patients: two with cutaneous melanoma and one with hepatocellular carcinoma. Peripheral TCRbeta sequencing was intended to test whether TCR sequence diversity was altered and clonal T-cell expansion was caused by ivuxolimab. The paper covers the monotherapy dose-escalation part of the phase I ivuxolimab trial, which included N = 52 patients.

Patients with a history of autoimmune disease or receiving systemic immunosuppression were excluded from the trial. Peripheral blood for TCR sequencing was collected from all dose cohorts at baseline, on cycle 4 day 1, and on cycle 7 day 1. Samples were obtained from an open-label, multicenter, first-in-human phase I dose-escalation trial of ivuxolimab. Adults with locally advanced or metastatic melanoma, renal cell, hepatocellular, or head and neck squamous cell carcinoma were enrolled in the trial. Before TCR sequencing, CD4+ T cells and CD8+ T cells were sorted from peripheral blood as separate populations. The research as a whole found: In the 0.1-3.0 mg/kg groups, partial responders were among the patients with the lowest normalized peripheral clonal expansion, particularly in CD8+ T cells. On average, CD8+ T cells showed more expanded clones than CD4+ T cells after ivuxolimab. Clonal expansion of both CD4+ and CD8+ blood T cells was observed from baseline to week 6 at doses 0.1 to 3.0 mg/kg. Low levels of normalized T-cell clonal expansion were also seen in some patients who did not respond. Which antigens the clonally expanded peripheral T cells were specific for was not determined.

A word on this clone: The antigen this receptor binds is unknown. No much larger clonotype is one base removed from it; base qualities were not supplied.

For sequencing of the TCRbeta CDR3 region, genomic DNA was extracted from the sorted cells. TCRbeta CDR3 regions were sequenced using the immunoSEQ Assay. Sourced from immuneACCESS, this table was stored by TCRdb with only in-frame sequences that have V and J called. A share of the clones is absent; for the studies checked, an unresolved V gene accounts for under half, and the remainder has no known explanation. Recorded for this sample are about 60,000 clones; 80% to 90% of them occurred a single time. The biggest ten clones account for 1.9% of the sample. This sequence originates from an adult with an advanced solid tumor such as melanoma, head and neck, liver or kidney cancer. This sample comprised CD4+ or CD8+ T cells sorted from blood, obtained in a trial of the OX40 agonist ivuxolimab.

In nucleotide form, the sequence is TGTGCCAGCAGCTTAGAGGGATCCACTGAAGCTTTCTTT. It translates to CASSLEGSTEAFF. The chain is made from TRBV7-9 and TRBJ1-1, with the D gene uncertain. Between the V and J ends, shortened by 1 base and 4 bases respectively, the junction contains 7 bases. CDR1 and CDR2 are drawn from the germline V gene (reference sequence): SEHNR, FQNEAQ. Reading from cysteine to phenylalanine, the CDR3 counts 13 amino acids. Just the 39-base CDR3 DNA is kept, in frame starting at base 1. With the portions outside the CDR3 filled from the reference TRBV7-9 and TRBJ1-1 genes, the complete variable region becomes DTGVSQNPRHKITKRGQNVTFRCDPISEHNRLYWYRQTLGQGPEFLTYFQNEAQLEKSRLLSDRFSAERPKGSFSTLEIQRTEQGDSAMYLCASSLEGSTEAFFGQGTRLTVV.